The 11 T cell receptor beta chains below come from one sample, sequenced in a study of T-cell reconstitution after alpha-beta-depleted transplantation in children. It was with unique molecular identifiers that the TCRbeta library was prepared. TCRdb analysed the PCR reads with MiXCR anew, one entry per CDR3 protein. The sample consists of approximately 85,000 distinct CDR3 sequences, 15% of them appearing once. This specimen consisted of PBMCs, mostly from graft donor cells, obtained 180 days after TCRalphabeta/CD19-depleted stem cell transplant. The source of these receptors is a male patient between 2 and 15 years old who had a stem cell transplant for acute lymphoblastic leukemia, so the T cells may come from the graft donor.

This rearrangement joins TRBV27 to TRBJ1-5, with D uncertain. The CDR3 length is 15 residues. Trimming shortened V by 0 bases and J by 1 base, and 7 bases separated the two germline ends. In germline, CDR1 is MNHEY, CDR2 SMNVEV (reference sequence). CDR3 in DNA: TGTGCCAGCAGTTTATCGCGTGGGAGCAATCAGCCCCAGCATTTT. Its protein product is CASSLSRGSNQPQHF.

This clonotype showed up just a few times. The CDR3 sequence is CASSRAHLTGELFF. The CDR3 nucleotides read TGCGCCAGCAGCCGCGCCCATTTAACCGGGGAGCTGTTTTTT. This rearrangement joins TRBV4-3 to TRBJ2-2; D unresolved. V gave up 4 bases and J gave up 5 bases, with 11 bases separating them. Germline V gene sequence: CDR1 LGHNA, CDR2 YSLEER. The CDR3 totals 14 residues.

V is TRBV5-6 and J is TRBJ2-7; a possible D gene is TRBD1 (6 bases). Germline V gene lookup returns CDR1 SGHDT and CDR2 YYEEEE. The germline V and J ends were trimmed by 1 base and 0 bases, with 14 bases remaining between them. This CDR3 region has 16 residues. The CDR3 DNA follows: TGTGCCAGCAGCTTGCTCCGTGACAGGTTCTCCTACGAGCAGTACTTC. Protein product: CASSLLRDRFSYEQYF.

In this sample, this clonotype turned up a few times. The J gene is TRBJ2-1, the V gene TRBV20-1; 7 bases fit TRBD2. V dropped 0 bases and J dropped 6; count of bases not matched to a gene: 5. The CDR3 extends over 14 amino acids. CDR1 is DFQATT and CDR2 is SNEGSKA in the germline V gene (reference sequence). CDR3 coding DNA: TGCAGTGCTAGAGAACAGCCTAGCGGCAATGAGCAGTTCTTC. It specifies CSAREQPSGNEQFF.

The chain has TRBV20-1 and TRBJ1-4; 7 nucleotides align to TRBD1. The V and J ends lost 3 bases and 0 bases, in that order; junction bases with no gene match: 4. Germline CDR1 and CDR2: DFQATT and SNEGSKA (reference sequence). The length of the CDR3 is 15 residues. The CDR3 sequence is CSASGTDATNEKLFF. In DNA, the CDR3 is TGCAGTGCTAGTGGGACAGATGCAACTAATGAAAAACTGTTTTTT.

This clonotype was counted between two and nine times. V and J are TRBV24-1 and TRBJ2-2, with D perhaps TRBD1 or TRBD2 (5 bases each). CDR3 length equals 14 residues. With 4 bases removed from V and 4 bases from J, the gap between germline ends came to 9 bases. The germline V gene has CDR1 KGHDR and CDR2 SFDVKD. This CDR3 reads CATSDRDGTGELFF. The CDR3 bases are TGTGCCACCAGTGACAGGGACGGCACCGGGGAGCTGTTTTTT.

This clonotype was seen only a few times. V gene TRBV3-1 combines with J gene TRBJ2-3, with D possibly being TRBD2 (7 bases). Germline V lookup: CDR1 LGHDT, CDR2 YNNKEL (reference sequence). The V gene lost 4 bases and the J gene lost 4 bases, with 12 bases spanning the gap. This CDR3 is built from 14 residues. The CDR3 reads CASSPRGAPDTQYF. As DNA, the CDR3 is TGTGCCAGCAGCCCTCGGGGGGCCCCAGATACGCAGTATTTT.

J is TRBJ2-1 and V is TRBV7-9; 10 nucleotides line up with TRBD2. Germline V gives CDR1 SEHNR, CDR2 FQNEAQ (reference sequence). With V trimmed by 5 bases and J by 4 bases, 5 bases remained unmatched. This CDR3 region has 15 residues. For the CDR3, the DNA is TGTGCCAGCAGCCGACTAGCGGGCCGATACAATGAGCAGTTCTTC. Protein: CASSRLAGRYNEQFF.

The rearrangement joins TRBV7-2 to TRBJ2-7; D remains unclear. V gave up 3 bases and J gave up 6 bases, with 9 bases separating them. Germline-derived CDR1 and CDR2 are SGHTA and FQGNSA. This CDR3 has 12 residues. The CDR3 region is CASSFSPSEQYF. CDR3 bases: TGTGCCAGCAGCTTTTCCCCTTCCGAGCAGTACTTC.

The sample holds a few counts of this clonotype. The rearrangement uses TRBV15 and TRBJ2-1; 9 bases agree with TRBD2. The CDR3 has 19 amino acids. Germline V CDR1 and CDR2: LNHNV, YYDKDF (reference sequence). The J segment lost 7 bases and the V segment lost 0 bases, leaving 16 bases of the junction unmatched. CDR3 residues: CATSRDRGARGGAANEQFF. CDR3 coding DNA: TGTGCCACCAGCAGAGATCGCGGGGCGCGCGGGGGGGCCGCTAATGAGCAGTTCTTC.

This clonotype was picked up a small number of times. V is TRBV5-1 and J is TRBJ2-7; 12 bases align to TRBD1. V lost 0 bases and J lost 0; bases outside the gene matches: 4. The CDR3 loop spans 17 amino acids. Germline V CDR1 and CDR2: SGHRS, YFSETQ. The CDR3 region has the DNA TGCGCCAGCAGCTTGGTCGAGGGACAGGGGGCCTCCTACGAGCAGTACTTC. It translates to CASSLVEGQGASYEQYF. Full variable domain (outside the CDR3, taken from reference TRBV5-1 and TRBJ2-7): KAGVTQTPRYLIKTRGQQVTLSCSPISGHRSVSWYQQTPGQGLQFLFEYFSETQRNKGNFPGRFSGRQFSNSRSEMNVSTLELGDSALYLCASSLVEGQGASYEQYFGPGTRLTVT.